What follows are 30 T cell receptor beta chains derived from one specimen sequenced in a study of blood T cell repertoires in COVID-19. Measured with immunoSEQ multiplex PCR; TCRdb has only the in-frame clones, and not every one. The sample has 110,000 or so clones; around 89% are singletons. Material: peripheral blood. The receptors originated from a woman in her 50s with acute or convalescent COVID-19.

V is TRBV21-1 and J is TRBJ1-3. TRBV21-1 is marked as a pseudogene. CDR3 size: 12 residues. This chain's CDR3 is CASILAGNTIYF. The CDR3 DNA is TGTGCCAGCATACTAGCTGGAAACACCATATATTTT.

This chain uses TRBV19 with TRBJ2-1, with TRBD1 matching 8 bases. The CDR3 covers 14 residues. J was trimmed by 6 bases and V by 8 bases; bases with no gene match: 9. Germline values: CDR1 LNHDA, CDR2 SQIVND (reference sequence). CDR3 in DNA: TGTGCCAGTTCCGGGACAGGTCGTGTCAATGAGCAGTTCTTC. Protein: CASSGTGRVNEQFF.

The chain combines TRBV5-6 with TRBJ2-1, with a possible D match to TRBD1 (6 bases). Trimming stripped 4 bases from V and 0 bases from J, with 14 bases between. The length of the CDR3 is 16 residues. CDR1 SGHDT and CDR2 YYEEEE come from the germline V gene. As DNA, the CDR3 is TGTGCCAGCAGCCCTGGCACAGGGAGCTCCTACAATGAGCAGTTCTTC. Its translation: CASSPGTGSSYNEQFF. Based on the CDR3 plus reference TRBV5-6 and TRBJ2-1, the full variable domain is DAGVTQSPTHLIKTRGQQVTLRCSPKSGHDTVSWYQQALGQGPQFIFQYYEEEERQRGNFPDRFSGHQFPNYSSELNVNALLLGDSALYLCASSPGTGSSYNEQFFGPGTRLTVL.

This clone was seen more than once but under ten times. V usage is TRBV5-4 and J usage is TRBJ1-2; 9 nucleotides agree with TRBD1. This CDR3 is 13 amino acids long. The germline V gene encodes CDR1 SGHNT and CDR2 YYREEE (reference sequence). J lost 7 bases, V lost 2 bases, and 3 bases had no gene match. This CDR3 is CASSLQGAGGYTF. The CDR3 bases are TGTGCCAGCAGCTTACAGGGGGCTGGTGGCTACACCTTC.

The chain couples TRBV7-9 to TRBJ1-2; TRBD1 matches 9 bases. This CDR3 region has 15 residues. Germline CDR1 reads SEHNR; CDR2 reads FQNEAQ (reference sequence). V shed 1 base, J shed 7 bases, and the junction held 7 bases outside the gene matches. This chain's CDR3 is CASSLGEQGALGYTF. The DNA of the CDR3 is TGTGCCAGCAGCTTAGGGGAACAGGGGGCGCTTGGCTACACCTTC.

CDR3 residues: CASSSSGGTETQYF. CDR3 in DNA: TGTGCCAGCAGCAGTAGCGGGGGGACGGAGACCCAGTACTTC. The V gene is TRBV5-6, the J gene TRBJ2-5; 10 bases align to TRBD2. V shed 4 bases, J shed 5 bases, and the junction held 5 bases outside the gene matches. CDR1 and CDR2 from the germline V gene are SGHDT and YYEEEE. The CDR3 loop spans 14 amino acids.

The V gene is TRBV18, the J gene TRBJ1-1; tentative D call: TRBD1 (5 bases). Per germline, CDR1 KGHSH and CDR2 LQKENI. This CDR3 contains 13 residues. With 0 bases removed from V and 4 bases from J, the gap between germline ends came to 6 bases. The CDR3 here is CASSPPGPTEAFF. Here the CDR3 DNA reads TGTGCCAGCTCACCACCGGGGCCCACTGAAGCTTTCTTT. Full variable domain (outside the CDR3, taken from reference TRBV18 and TRBJ1-1): NAGVMQNPRHLVRRRGQEARLRCSPMKGHSHVYWYRQLPEEGLKFMVYLQKENIIDESGMPKERFSAEFPKEGPSILRIQQVVRGDSAAYFCASSPPGPTEAFFGQGTRLTVV.

This clone came up once. Here the CDR3 reads CASSKTTSGGARVEQFF. The CDR3 nucleotides read TGTGCCAGCAGCAAGACCACTAGCGGGGGGGCGAGGGTTGAGCAGTTCTTC. This sequence joins TRBV11-2 and TRBJ2-1, with 13 bases matching TRBD2. Germline V gives CDR1 SGHAT, CDR2 FQNNGV. V lost 5 bases to trimming and J lost 9 bases; unmatched junction nucleotides: 13. The CDR3 length is 17 residues.

The genes are TRBV10-3 and TRBJ1-2; 11 positions match TRBD1. The germline CDR1 and CDR2 sequences are ENHRY and SYGVKD. This CDR3 has 16 amino acids. The junction had 8 bases not matched to a gene; V was cut back by 5 bases and J by 3 bases. The CDR3 bases are TGTGCCATCAGTAGGACAGGGGGCTCGCAGGACTATGGCTACACCTTC. It translates to CAISRTGGSQDYGYTF.

This sequence joins TRBV3-1 (or the pseudogene TRBV3-2) and TRBJ2-7, with TRBD1 identical over 7 bases. Germline CDR1 reads LGHDT; CDR2 reads YNNKEL (reference sequence). The CDR3 runs to 19 residues. V gave up 0 bases and J gave up 3 bases; unmatched junction bases: 17. CDR3 loop: CASSQDRPLARDSNYEQYF. The CDR3 region has the DNA TGTGCCAGCAGCCAAGATCGACCGCTTGCCCGGGACAGCAACTACGAGCAGTACTTC.

This rearrangement joins TRBV5-1 to TRBJ2-2; 9 bases match TRBD1. The CDR3 extends over 16 amino acids. With 2 bases clipped from V and 6 bases from J, the junction kept 8 bases outside the gene matches. From germline, CDR1 is SGHRS and CDR2 YFSETQ. The CDR3 loop is CASSLPRDRASGELFF. In DNA, the CDR3 is TGCGCCAGCAGCTTACCCCGGGACAGGGCATCCGGGGAGCTGTTTTTT.

This chain links TRBV2 with TRBJ2-2; 7 bases are a match to TRBD2. The CDR3 has 16 residues. V was clipped by 5 bases and J by 1 base; unmatched bases: 7. CDR1 and CDR2 (germline): SNHLY, FYNNEI. In DNA form, the CDR3 reads TGTGCCAGCAGTCCCCCGGGGAGGGTGAACACCGGGGAGCTGTTTTTT. It translates to CASSPPGRVNTGELFF.

The sample holds a few counts of this clone. The chain links TRBV15 to TRBJ2-2; 9 positions match TRBD1. Germline lookup yields CDR1 LNHNV and CDR2 YYDKDF (reference sequence). The CDR3 extends over 17 amino acids. J was trimmed by 7 bases and V by 0 bases; bases with no gene match: 9. CDR3 in amino acids: CATSRDPRTGVFGELFF. CDR3 sequence (DNA): TGTGCCACCAGCAGAGATCCTCGGACAGGGGTCTTCGGGGAGCTGTTTTTT.

The chain combines TRBV7-9 with TRBJ2-1, with TRBD1 as a possible D gene (5 bases). The CDR3 covers 13 residues. Germline CDR1 SEHNR, CDR2 FQNEAQ (reference sequence). Trimming pared 6 bases from V and 6 bases from J, leaving 12 bases between. CDR3 DNA: TGTGCCAGCAGTTACGACAGTCCCAATGAGCAGTTCTTC. Translated: CASSYDSPNEQFF.

V and J are TRBV19 and TRBJ2-7; D is possibly TRBD2 (6 bases). The V gene's germline CDR1 is LNHDA and CDR2 SQIVND (reference sequence). Trimming took off 5 bases at V and 0 bases at J, with 14 bases between the two ends. The CDR3 consists of 15 residues. In DNA form, the CDR3 reads TGTGCCAGTAGTCTAAGCGGGCCAAGCTCCTACGAGCAGTACTTC. Its translation is CASSLSGPSSYEQYF.

J is TRBJ1-3 and V is TRBV24-1; 9 bases map to TRBD1. Germline V gene data show CDR1 as KGHDR and CDR2 as SFDVKD. V lost 4 bases and J lost 8; bases outside the gene matches: 8. This CDR3 region has 15 residues. CDR3 DNA sequence: TGTGCCACCAGTGACTCAAAGGACAGGGGAGACACCATATATTTT. Protein: CATSDSKDRGDTIYF.

V usage is TRBV7-9 and J usage is TRBJ1-1; 7 nucleotides line up with TRBD1. Unmatched junction bases numbered 6, after V lost 0 bases and J lost 5 bases. In germline, CDR1 is SEHNR, CDR2 FQNEAQ (reference sequence). CDR3 length: 15 amino acids. In DNA form, the CDR3 reads TGTGCCAGCAGCTTAGCACAGGGGCTGAGGACTGAAGCTTTCTTT. Translating gives CASSLAQGLRTEAFF.

The chain employs TRBV5-1 and TRBJ2-3, with D possibly matching TRBD2 (6 bases). The CDR3 is made up of 12 amino acids. Germline V gene lookup returns CDR1 SGHRS and CDR2 YFSETQ. Trimming pared 4 bases from V and 6 bases from J, leaving 9 bases between. DNA for the CDR3: TGCGCCAGCAGCGCTGCGGGGGATACGCAGTATTTT. This codes for CASSAAGDTQYF.

This sequence joins TRBV7-8 and TRBJ2-2; 12 nucleotides agree with TRBD1. The germline V gene encodes CDR1 SGHVS and CDR2 FQNEAQ. This CDR3 region has 15 residues. V shed 2 bases, J shed 9 bases, and the junction held 4 bases outside the gene matches. The CDR3 DNA reads as TGTGCCAGCAGCTTAAATCGGGACAGGGGGCGGGAGCTGTTTTTT. Encoded protein: CASSLNRDRGRELFF.

CDR3 nucleotide sequence: TGTGCCAGCATCCCTATGGGGGGAGAGACCCAGTACTTC. Encoded protein: CASIPMGGETQYF. This chain uses TRBV28 with TRBJ2-5, with D tentatively TRBD2 (6 bases). From germline, CDR1 is MDHEN and CDR2 SYDVKM. Trimming removed 7 bases from V and 4 bases from J, with 13 bases in between. The CDR3 has 13 amino acids.

The V gene is TRBV19, the J gene TRBJ2-1; TRBD1 agrees at 7 bases. The V and J ends lost 1 base and 8 bases, in that order; junction bases with no gene match: 11. Germline V gives CDR1 LNHDA, CDR2 SQIVND (reference sequence). The CDR3 has 16 amino acids. In DNA form, the CDR3 reads TGTGCCAGTAGTATAGGTACGGGACAGACTCATGATGAGCAGTTCTTC. Its protein is CASSIGTGQTHDEQFF.

The chain couples TRBV10-3 to TRBJ2-7, with 16 nucleotides matching TRBD2. The CDR3 contains 18 residues. After removal of 2 bases from V and 6 bases from J, the junction contained 10 bases not matched to a gene. From germline, CDR1 is ENHRY and CDR2 SYGVKD. The CDR3 here is CAISEPGLAGGLPGEQYF. The CDR3 DNA reads TGTGCCATCAGTGAGCCGGGACTAGCGGGGGGGTTACCAGGCGAGCAGTACTTC.

The chain couples TRBV6-5 to TRBJ1-6; tentative D call: TRBD1 (6 bases). Germline-derived CDR1 and CDR2 are MNHEY and SVGAGI. With 8 bases removed from V and 5 bases from J, the gap between germline ends came to 10 bases. The CDR3 is 13 amino acids. The CDR3 coding sequence is TGTGCCAGCGGTCGACAGGATAATTCACCCCTCCACTTT. This codes for CASGRQDNSPLHF.

In its sample, this clone was seen a few times. CDR3 sequence (DNA): TGTGCCAGCAGCAAGTCAGTGACCCAGTACTTC. It translates to CASSKSVTQYF. The chain uses TRBV21-1 and TRBJ2-5; the table's D call TRBD1 went unverified against the DNA. TRBV21-1 is termed a pseudogene. This CDR3 comprises 11 residues.

The genes are TRBV5-1 and TRBJ1-1; no clear D gene. The CDR3 extends over 13 amino acids. V was pared by 0 bases and J by 8 bases, with 11 bases between. The germline gives CDR1 SGHRS, CDR2 YFSETQ. CDR3 nucleotide sequence: TGCGCCAGCAGCTTGGGTCAGGCAAGGGAAGCTTTCTTT. This translates into CASSLGQAREAFF.

The V call is TRBV12-3 or TRBV12-4, the J call TRBJ1-5, with TRBD1 as a possible D gene (6 bases). Trimming pared 3 bases from V and 5 bases from J, leaving 8 bases between. The CDR3 runs to 13 residues. The CDR3 loop reads CASSLGGHQPQHF. The CDR3 DNA reads as TGTGCCAGCAGTTTGGGGGGGCATCAGCCCCAGCATTTT.

The chain is built from TRBV28 and TRBJ2-7, with TRBD2 matching over 14 bases. The germline CDR1 and CDR2 sequences are MDHEN and SYDVKM. V dropped 2 bases and J dropped 5; count of bases not matched to a gene: 5. The CDR3 covers 16 residues. The DNA of the CDR3 is TGTGCCAGCAGTTTAGGACTAGCGGGAGGTACGCACGAGCAGTACTTC. This encodes CASSLGLAGGTHEQYF.

This rearrangement joins TRBV7-2 to TRBJ2-3, with D possibly matching TRBD1 (6 bases). Trimming cost V 0 bases and J 2 bases, with 18 bases left between them. CDR1 and CDR2 from the germline V gene are SGHTA and FQGNSA. This CDR3 spans 18 amino acids. CDR3 nucleotides: TGTGCCAGCAGCTTAGCGTATTACATCCAGGGGCCCACAGATACGCAGTATTTT. It yields the protein CASSLAYYIQGPTDTQYF.

The chain links TRBV28 to TRBJ1-3; D is unresolved. Per germline, CDR1 MDHEN and CDR2 SYDVKM. V was clipped by 8 bases and J by 4 bases, with 12 bases between them. There are 13 residues in the CDR3. The CDR3 sequence is CASGGLWGNTIYF. CDR3 DNA: TGTGCCAGCGGAGGGTTGTGGGGAAACACCATATATTTT.

A few counts support this clone. The chain is built from TRBV5-6 and TRBJ1-1; a possible D gene is TRBD1 (6 bases). The V gene lost 4 bases and the J gene lost 1 base, with 11 bases spanning the gap. Germline values: CDR1 SGHDT, CDR2 YYEEEE. The CDR3 covers 14 residues. The chain's CDR3 is CASSNGQTNTEAFF. The CDR3 nucleotides read TGTGCCAGCAGCAATGGACAGACGAACACTGAAGCTTTCTTT. Full variable domain (missing parts from reference TRBV5-6 and TRBJ1-1): DAGVTQSPTHLIKTRGQQVTLRCSPKSGHDTVSWYQQALGQGPQFIFQYYEEEERQRGNFPDRFSGHQFPNYSSELNVNALLLGDSALYLCASSNGQTNTEAFFGQGTRLTVV.